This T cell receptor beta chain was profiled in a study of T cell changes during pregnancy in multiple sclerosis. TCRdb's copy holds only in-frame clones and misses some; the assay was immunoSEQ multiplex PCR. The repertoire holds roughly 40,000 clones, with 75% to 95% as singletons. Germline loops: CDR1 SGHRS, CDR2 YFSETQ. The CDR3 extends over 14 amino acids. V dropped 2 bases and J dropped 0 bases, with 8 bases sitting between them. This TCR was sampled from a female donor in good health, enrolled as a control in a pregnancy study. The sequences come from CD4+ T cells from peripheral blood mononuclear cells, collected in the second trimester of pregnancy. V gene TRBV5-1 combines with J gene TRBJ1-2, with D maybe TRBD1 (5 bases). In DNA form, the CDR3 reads TGCGCCAGCAGCTTTGGGGACTCTAACTATGGCTACACCTTC. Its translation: CASSFGDSNYGYTF.